The sequence of this T cell receptor beta chain was determined in a study of control samples from healthy donors and cancer patients. Assay used: immunoSEQ multiplex PCR; TCRdb lists only in-frame clones, some missing. The top ten hold around 1.5% of the sample, which has about 220,000 clones, 85% to 95% seen once. The CDR3 runs to 14 residues. Germline V gene data show CDR1 as SGHNT and CDR2 as YYREEE (reference sequence). Trimming shortened V by 2 bases and J by 3 bases, and 9 bases separated the two germline ends. The receptor comes from a man aged 50 to 60 in good health. The chain recombines TRBV5-4 with TRBJ1-5; a possible D gene is TRBD1 (5 bases). Material for sequencing was blood. CDR3 region: CASSFQGNNQPQHF. CDR3 coding DNA: TGTGCCAGCAGCTTCCAGGGAAACAATCAGCCCCAGCATTTT.